This T cell receptor (beta chain) was captured in a study of T cell responses to AZD1222 COVID-19 vaccine. For the study at large: Doses given second, at about 4 or about 12 weeks, were pooled.

CDR3 length: 12 amino acids. In germline, CDR1 is MNHEY, CDR2 SVGAGI. Between the trimmed V and J ends, which lost 8 bases and 8 bases, there was a span of 15 bases. Profiling relied on immunoSEQ multiplex PCR, and the TCRdb table lists in-frame clones only, not all of them. The profile covers roughly 130,000 clones, with approximately 85% appearing a single time and over 6.5% taken by the ten largest. The TCR comes from an adult in good health. Material: peripheral blood, obtained on day 0 of AZD1222 vaccination. The chain is built from TRBV6-5 and TRBJ1-2; D remains ambiguous. Written as DNA, the CDR3 is TGTGCCAGCCATATGGGCTTGGGAGGCTACACCTTC. Encoded protein: CASHMGLGGYTF.